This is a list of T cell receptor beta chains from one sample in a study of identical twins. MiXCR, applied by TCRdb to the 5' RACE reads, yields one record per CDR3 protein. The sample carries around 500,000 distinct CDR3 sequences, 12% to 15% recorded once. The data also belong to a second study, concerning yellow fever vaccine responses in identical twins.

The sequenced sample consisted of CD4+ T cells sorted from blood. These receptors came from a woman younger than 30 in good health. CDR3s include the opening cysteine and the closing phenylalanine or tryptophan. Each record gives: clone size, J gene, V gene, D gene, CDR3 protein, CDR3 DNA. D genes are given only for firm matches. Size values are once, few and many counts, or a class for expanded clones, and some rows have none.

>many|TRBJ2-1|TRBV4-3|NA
CASSQDYGRGNEQFF
TGCGCCAGCAGCCAAGATTATGGCAGGGGCAATGAGCAGTTCTTC
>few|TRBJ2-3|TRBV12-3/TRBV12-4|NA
CASGGGGTDTQYF
TGTGCCAGCGGAGGGGGCGGGACAGATACGCAGTATTTT
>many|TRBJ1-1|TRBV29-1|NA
CSVSKGQGWTEAFF
TGCAGCGTTTCGAAAGGGCAGGGGTGGACTGAAGCTTTCTTT
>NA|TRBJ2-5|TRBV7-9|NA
CASSSPKGRETQYF
TGTGCCAGCAGCTCCCCCAAGGGGAGGGAGACCCAGTACTTC
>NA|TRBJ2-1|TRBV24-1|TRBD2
CATSDPGRAYEQFF
TGTGCCACCAGCGACCCCGGGAGGGCGTATGAGCAGTTCTTC
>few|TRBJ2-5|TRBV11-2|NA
CASSRGRFETQYF
TGTGCCAGCAGCAGGGGGAGGTTTGAGACCCAGTACTTC
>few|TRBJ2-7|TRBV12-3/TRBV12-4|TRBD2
CASSSNGGTYEQYF
TGTGCCAGCAGTTCAAACGGGGGGACCTACGAGCAGTACTTC
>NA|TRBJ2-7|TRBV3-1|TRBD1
CASSHRTGAVYEQYF
TGTGCCAGCAGCCATCGGACAGGGGCAGTCTACGAGCAGTACTTC
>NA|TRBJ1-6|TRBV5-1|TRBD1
CASSAGQGGSPLHF
TGCGCCAGCAGCGCGGGACAGGGAGGTTCACCCCTCCACTTT
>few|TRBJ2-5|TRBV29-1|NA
CSVEVWGLETQYF
TGCAGCGTTGAAGTCTGGGGTCTCGAGACCCAGTACTTC
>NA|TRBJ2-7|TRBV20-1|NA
CSARGVRDEQYF
TGCAGTGCCAGAGGGGTTCGAGACGAGCAGTACTTC
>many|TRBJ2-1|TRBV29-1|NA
CSVLTGLYNEQFF
TGCAGCGTATTAACAGGGCTCTACAATGAGCAGTTCTTC
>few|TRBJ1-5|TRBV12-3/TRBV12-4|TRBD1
CASSSRQGGQPQHF
TGTGCCAGCAGTTCCAGACAGGGGGGACAGCCCCAGCATTTT
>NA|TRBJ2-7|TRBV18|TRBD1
CASSFGTGDSYEQYF
TGTGCCAGCTCATTCGGGACAGGGGATTCCTACGAGCAGTACTTC
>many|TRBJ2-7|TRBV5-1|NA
CASSLRWGYEQYF
TGCGCCAGCAGCTTGAGGTGGGGCTACGAGCAGTACTTC
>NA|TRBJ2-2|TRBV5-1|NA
CASSLAGSWTGELFF
TGCGCCAGCAGCTTGGCCGGGAGTTGGACCGGGGAGCTGTTTTTT
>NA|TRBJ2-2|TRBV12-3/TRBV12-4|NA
CASSLARRAQTGELFF
TGTGCCAGCAGTTTAGCTAGAAGGGCGCAAACCGGGGAGCTGTTTTTT
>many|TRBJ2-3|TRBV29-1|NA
CSVEDRAADTQYF
TGCAGCGTTGAAGATCGGGCGGCGGATACGCAGTATTTT
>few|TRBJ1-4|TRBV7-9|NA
CASSPPTATNEKLFF
TGTGCCAGCAGCCCGCCGACAGCAACTAATGAAAAACTGTTTTTT
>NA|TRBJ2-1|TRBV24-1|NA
CATSDPLRDTYNEQFF
TGTGCCACCAGTGACCCCCTTCGGGACACCTACAATGAGCAGTTCTTC
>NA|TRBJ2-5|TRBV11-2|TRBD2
CASSLQGTSGGALQETQYF
TGTGCCAGCAGCTTACAAGGGACTAGCGGGGGGGCATTACAAGAGACCCAGTACTTC
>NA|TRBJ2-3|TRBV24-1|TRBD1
CATSDKGQGTDTQYF
TGTGCCACCAGTGATAAGGGACAGGGCACAGATACGCAGTATTTT
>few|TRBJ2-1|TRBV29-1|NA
CSVDRGIYNEQFF
TGCAGCGTTGACAGGGGAATATACAATGAGCAGTTCTTC
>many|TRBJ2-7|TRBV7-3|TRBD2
CPRLARQYEQYF
TGTCCGAGACTAGCGAGACAATACGAGCAGTACTTC
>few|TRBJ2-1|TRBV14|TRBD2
CASSQLAGVRNEQFF
TGTGCCAGCAGCCAGCTAGCGGGAGTTCGGAATGAGCAGTTCTTC
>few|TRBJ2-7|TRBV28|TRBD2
CASRRGGGDSYEQYF
TGTGCCAGCAGGCGGGGGGGGGGTGATTCCTACGAGCAGTACTTC
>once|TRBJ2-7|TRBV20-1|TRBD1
CSATDRGRSYEQYF
TGCAGTGCCACAGACAGGGGGAGATCCTACGAGCAGTACTTC
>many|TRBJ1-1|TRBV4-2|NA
CASSQDQWVNTEAFF
TGTGCCAGCAGCCAAGACCAGTGGGTGAACACTGAAGCTTTCTTT
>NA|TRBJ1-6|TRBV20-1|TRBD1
CSARGGTGGGSPLHF
TGCAGTGCTAGAGGCGGGACAGGGGGCGGCTCACCCCTCCACTTT
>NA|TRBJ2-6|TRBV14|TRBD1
CASSHRGLGANVLTF
TGTGCCAGCAGCCACAGGGGGCTTGGGGCCAACGTCCTGACTTTC
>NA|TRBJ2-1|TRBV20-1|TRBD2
CSARDLAGGPYEQFF
TGCAGTGCTAGAGATCTGGCGGGAGGGCCGTATGAGCAGTTCTTC
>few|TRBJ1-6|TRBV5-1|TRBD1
CASSLRDRDSPLHF
TGCGCCAGCAGCTTGCGCGACAGGGATTCACCCCTCCACTTT
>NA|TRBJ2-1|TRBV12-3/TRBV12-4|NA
CASSPKLANEQFF
TGTGCCAGCAGTCCGAAACTAGCCAATGAGCAGTTCTTC
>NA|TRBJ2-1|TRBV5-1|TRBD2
CASSLASGYNERFF
TGCGCCAGCAGCTTGGCTAGCGGTTACAATGAGCGGTTCTTC
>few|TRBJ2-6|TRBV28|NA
CASSRQGGSSGANVLTF
TGTGCCAGCAGTAGACAGGGCGGGAGCTCTGGGGCCAACGTCCTGACTTTC